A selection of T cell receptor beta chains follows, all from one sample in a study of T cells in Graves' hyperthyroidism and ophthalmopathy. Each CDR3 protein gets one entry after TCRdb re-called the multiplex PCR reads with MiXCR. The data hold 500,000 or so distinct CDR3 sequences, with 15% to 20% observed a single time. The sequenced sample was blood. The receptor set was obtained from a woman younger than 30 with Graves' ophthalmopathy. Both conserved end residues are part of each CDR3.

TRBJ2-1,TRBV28,CASSHGTAYNEQFF
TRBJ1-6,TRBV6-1,CASSRGGGNQGVPPLHF
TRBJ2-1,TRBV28,CASSGQKSTRSGRPRVTSYNEQFF
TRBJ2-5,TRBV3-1,CASSQETGMETQYF
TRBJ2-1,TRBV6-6,CASSYVGGPYNEQFF
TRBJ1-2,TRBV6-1,CASRSDRGNYGYTF
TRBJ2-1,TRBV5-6,CASSHTRTGNEDEQFF
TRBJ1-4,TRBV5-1,CASTSGTGGGTNEKLFF
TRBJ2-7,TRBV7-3,CASKWDRGPYEQYF
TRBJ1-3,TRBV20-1,CSAPLGGPSGNTIYF
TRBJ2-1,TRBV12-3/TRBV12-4,CASSLPGVQGHNEQFF
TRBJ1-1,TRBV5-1,CASSMDGKTEAFF
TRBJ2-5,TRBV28,CASSFIVQGSGETQYF
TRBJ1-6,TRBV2,CASTGTDNSPLHF
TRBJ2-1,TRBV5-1,CASSPGVGSSYNEQFF
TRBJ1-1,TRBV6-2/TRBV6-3,CASITGLNTEAFF
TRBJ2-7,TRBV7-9,CASTGSRLAWYEQYF
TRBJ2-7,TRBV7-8,CASSPSGLAGDYEQYF
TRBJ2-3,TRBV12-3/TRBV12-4,CASSHDRASTDTQYF
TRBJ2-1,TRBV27,CASSFGRRSYNEQFF